The 29 T cell receptor beta chains below come from one sample, sequenced in a study of sequential checkpoint blockade in melanoma. Generated by immunoSEQ multiplex PCR, the TCRdb table keeps only in-frame clones and is missing some. The sample comprises some 3,800 clones, approximately 62% of which are singletons, and around 20% rests with the top ten. Regarding treatment: randomized to nivolumab then ipilimumab (arm A) or the reverse (arm B). Sequenced material: CD8+ T cells sorted from blood (inferred from file names), taken from a patient given nivolumab and ipilimumab in sequence. The receptors were gathered from a human patient with melanoma. Some clones in this sample may be carry-over from other donors' samples.

The chain recombines TRBV5-4 with TRBJ1-5; the D is unclear. From germline, CDR1 is SGHNT and CDR2 YYREEE (reference sequence). V shed 2 bases and J shed 3 bases, with 12 bases lying between them. CDR3 length: 15 amino acids. The CDR3 region is CASSFYEGANQPQHF. In DNA, the CDR3 is TGTGCCAGCAGCTTTTATGAGGGCGCCAATCAGCCCCAGCATTTT. The variable domain in full, with the rest retrieved from reference TRBV5-4 and TRBJ1-5, is ETGVTQSPTHLIKTRGQQVTLRCSSQSGHNTVSWYQQALGQGPQFIFQYYREEENGRGNFPPRFSGLQFPNYSSELNVNALELDDSALYLCASSFYEGANQPQHFGDGTRLSIL.

The DNA for the CDR3 is TGTGCCAGCAGTCACCGAGCGGGGGGGACAGATACGCAGTATTTT. Protein sequence: CASSHRAGGTDTQYF. The chain links TRBV6-4 to TRBJ2-3, with TRBD2 identical over 10 bases. The CDR3 covers 15 residues. Germline CDR1 reads MRHNA; CDR2 reads SNTAGT. V lost 5 bases to trimming and J lost 3 bases; unmatched junction nucleotides: 5.

The rearrangement uses TRBV7-2 and TRBJ1-1; 7 nucleotides agree with TRBD1. The trim removed 6 bases at V and 4 bases at J, leaving 11 bases unmatched. Germline values: CDR1 SGHTA, CDR2 FQGNSA. This CDR3 spans 15 amino acids. The CDR3 reads CASRRVGDRPTEAFF. For the CDR3, the DNA is TGTGCCAGCAGAAGAGTAGGGGACAGACCCACTGAAGCTTTCTTT.

Of note for this clone: Within the sample, other DNA sequences also encode this same CDR3. The rearrangement joins TRBV9 to TRBJ2-7; 8 positions match TRBD2. The germline V gene encodes CDR1 SGDLS and CDR2 YYNGEE. This CDR3 has 13 residues. Losses at the gene ends were 3 bases for V and 4 bases for J; bases not matched to a gene: 3. CDR3 bases: TGTGCCAGCAGCGCCGGGGGGGCTTACGAGCAGTACTTC. Its translation: CASSAGGAYEQYF.

This clone was seen a few times. The V gene is TRBV11-2, the J gene TRBJ2-5; perhaps TRBD1 as D (5 bases). The germline CDR1 and CDR2 sequences are SGHAT and FQNNGV. The germline V and J ends were trimmed by 6 bases and 2 bases, with 10 bases remaining between them. The CDR3 is 13 amino acids. CDR3 sequence: CASRDSGQETQYF. The CDR3 DNA is TGTGCCAGCAGAGACAGTGGGCAAGAGACCCAGTACTTC.

V usage is TRBV5-6 and J usage is TRBJ2-3; 10 bases align to TRBD2. The V gene end was trimmed by 2 bases and the J gene end by 6 bases; junction bases not matched to a gene: 9. Germline CDR1 and CDR2: SGHDT and YYEEEE. The CDR3 totals 16 residues. Here the CDR3 DNA reads TGTGCCAGCAGCTTTCTAGGTAGCGGGGGGTCTGATACGCAGTATTTT. Translating gives CASSFLGSGGSDTQYF.

The rearrangement joins TRBV19 to TRBJ2-5; possible D gene TRBD2, 6 bases. The germline gives CDR1 LNHDA, CDR2 SQIVND (reference sequence). There are 15 residues in the CDR3. Trimming stripped 6 bases from V and 5 bases from J, with 19 bases between. CDR3 bases: TGTGCCAGTAGGCGGGGACTCAGTTGGATGGAGACCCAGTACTTC. This translates into CASRRGLSWMETQYF.

The V gene is TRBV9, the J gene TRBJ1-3, with D possibly TRBD1 on 6 matching bases. There are 17 residues in the CDR3. The V gene's germline CDR1 is SGDLS and CDR2 YYNGEE. V was shortened by 0 bases and J by 0 bases, with 13 bases between the two germline ends. The CDR3 sequence is CASSVGQGLYSGNTIYF. CDR3 DNA: TGTGCCAGCAGCGTAGGGCAGGGGTTATACTCTGGAAACACCATATATTTT.

The chain uses TRBV30 and TRBJ1-5; D call uncertain. Germline V gene data show CDR1 as GTSNPN and CDR2 as SVGIG (reference sequence). Trimming removed 0 bases at V and 7 bases at J, with 10 bases between. The CDR3 extends over 13 amino acids. CDR3 sequence reads: CAWSVDFQQPQHF. In DNA form, the CDR3 reads TGTGCCTGGAGTGTAGATTTTCAGCAGCCCCAGCATTTT.

The chain combines TRBV19 with TRBJ2-1; D is perhaps TRBD1 (6 bases). Trimming shortened V by 1 base and J by 6 bases, and 10 bases separated the two germline ends. CDR1 is LNHDA and CDR2 is SQIVND in the germline V gene (reference sequence). This CDR3 region has 14 residues. The CDR3 region is CASSIGARGNEQFF. The CDR3 DNA sequence: TGTGCCAGTAGTATAGGGGCCAGGGGCAATGAGCAGTTCTTC.

The rearrangement links TRBV25-1 to TRBJ2-1; a possible D gene is TRBD1 (5 bases). This CDR3 has 16 residues. Germline V gene data show CDR1 as MGHDK and CDR2 as SYGVNS. Trimming took 0 bases from V and 6 from J, leaving 15 bases between them. CDR3 residues: CASSEYRDSPINEQFF. The CDR3 nucleotides read TGTGCCAGCAGTGAATATCGAGACAGCCCTATCAATGAGCAGTTCTTC.

The chain recombines TRBV7-2 with TRBJ2-3; the match to TRBD1 covers 9 bases. This CDR3 region has 15 residues. Per the germline V gene, CDR1 is SGHTA and CDR2 is FQGNSA. After removal of 3 bases from V and 6 bases from J, the junction contained 7 bases not matched to a gene. The CDR3: CASSFTGGAGDTQYF. As DNA, the CDR3 is TGTGCCAGCAGCTTTACAGGGGGCGCAGGGGATACGCAGTATTTT.

The V call is TRBV9, the J call TRBJ1-2; D is ambiguous. Trimming removed 0 bases from V and 4 bases from J, with 10 bases in between. Germline CDR1 SGDLS, CDR2 YYNGEE. The CDR3 has 14 residues. In DNA, the CDR3 is TGTGCCAGCAGCGTAGTTACAGCCTCCTATGGCTACACCTTC. Translation: CASSVVTASYGYTF.

The chain couples TRBV7-7 to TRBJ1-2; 9 bases fit TRBD1. The CDR3 spans 15 residues. Trimming removed 5 bases from V and 3 bases from J; junction bases left unmatched: 7. The germline CDR1 and CDR2 sequences are SSHAT and FNYEAQ (reference sequence). The CDR3, as DNA: TGTGCCAGCAGCCCCTGGACAGGGGATGACTATGGCTACACCTTC. Its translation is CASSPWTGDDYGYTF. The whole variable domain, filled in from reference TRBV7-7 and TRBJ1-2, reads GAGVSQSPRYKVTKRGQDVTLRCDPISSHATLYWYQQALGQGPEFLTYFNYEAQPDKSGLPSDRFSAERPEGSISTLTIQRTEQRDSAMYRCASSPWTGDDYGYTFGSGTRLTVV.

V and J are TRBV4-3 and TRBJ2-6; 7 bases are a match to TRBD1. The CDR3 is 18 residues long. Germline CDR1 LGHNA, CDR2 YSLEER. Trimming removed 1 base from V and 0 bases from J; junction bases left unmatched: 6. CDR3 region: CASSQGTGDYSGANVLTF. The CDR3 nucleotides read TGCGCCAGCAGCCAAGGGACAGGCGACTACTCTGGGGCCAACGTCCTGACTTTC.

The chain employs TRBV5-6 and TRBJ2-7, with 7 bases matching TRBD2. The CDR3 length is 15 residues. With V trimmed by 2 bases and J by 7 bases, 12 bases remained unmatched. CDR1 is SGHDT and CDR2 is YYEEEE in the germline V gene. The CDR3 nucleotides read TGTGCCAGCAGCTTTAAGACTAGCCCCCGAAGGGAGCAGTACTTC. Its protein product is CASSFKTSPRREQYF.

This sequence joins TRBV5-6 and TRBJ2-2; a weak D match, TRBD2 (5 bases). Germline V lookup: CDR1 SGHDT, CDR2 YYEEEE. This CDR3 comprises 16 residues. The V end was cut by 4 bases, the J end by 1 base, with 14 bases between. The CDR3 spells CASSLGGYGNTGELFF. The CDR3 DNA reads as TGTGCCAGCAGCCTCGGAGGATATGGGAACACCGGGGAGCTGTTTTTT.

This rearrangement joins TRBV27 to TRBJ1-2, with TRBD1 as a possible D gene (5 bases). CDR1 is MNHEY and CDR2 is SMNVEV in the germline V gene (reference sequence). Trimming pared 6 bases from V and 4 bases from J, leaving 18 bases between. The CDR3 is 15 amino acids. CDR3 bases: TGTGCCAGCAGGCTTACCTACACAGGTGTCTATGGCTACACCTTC. The encoded protein is CASRLTYTGVYGYTF.

This clone occurred a few times. The rearrangement joins TRBV4-2 to TRBJ2-1; 7 bases line up with TRBD2. Germline lookup yields CDR1 LGHNA and CDR2 YNFKEQ. The V and J ends lost 3 bases and 9 bases, in that order; junction bases with no gene match: 11. The CDR3 loop spans 15 amino acids. The CDR3 nucleotides read TGTGCCAGCAGCCACTTGACGGGGGGTCTCAGTGAGCAGTTCTTC. This encodes CASSHLTGGLSEQFF.

This clone was counted only a few times. This chain links TRBV4-3 with TRBJ1-2; 11 bases agree with TRBD1. There are 15 residues in the CDR3. The V gene end was trimmed by 2 bases and the J gene end by 6 bases; junction bases not matched to a gene: 5. CDR1 and CDR2 from the germline V gene are LGHNA and YSLEER. The CDR3 coding sequence is TGCGCCAGCAGCCAACCGGGACAGGGGGTAAATGGCTACACCTTC. It encodes CASSQPGQGVNGYTF.

This chain uses TRBV12-5 with TRBJ1-1; D unresolved. V was clipped by 1 base and J by 7 bases, with 7 bases between them. This CDR3 is built from 12 residues. CDR1 is LGHNT and CDR2 is FRNRAP in the germline V gene. CDR3: CASGLGANEAFF. The CDR3 bases are TGTGCTAGTGGTTTGGGGGCGAATGAAGCTTTCTTT.

V and J are TRBV7-8 and TRBJ2-7; 10 nucleotides line up with TRBD2. The CDR3 runs to 17 residues. Per germline, CDR1 SGHVS and CDR2 FQNEAQ. J lost 2 bases, V lost 1 base, and 8 bases had no gene match. The CDR3 loop reads CASSLGLAGVFAYEQYF. In nucleotides, the CDR3 is TGTGCCAGCAGCTTAGGGCTAGCGGGGGTTTTTGCCTACGAGCAGTACTTC. The full variable domain, with the rest looked up from reference TRBV7-8 and TRBJ2-7, is GAGVSQSPRYKVAKRGQDVALRCDPISGHVSLFWYQQALGQGPEFLTYFQNEAQLDKSGLPSDRFFAERPEGSVSTLKIQRTQQEDSAVYLCASSLGLAGVFAYEQYFGPGTRLTVT.

This clone is categorized as medium-sized (0.01 to 0.1%). The rearrangement uses TRBV7-9 and TRBJ2-4; TRBD1 matches at 7 bases. In germline, CDR1 is SEHNR, CDR2 FQNEAQ (reference sequence). V trimming: 5 bases; J trimming: 8 bases; junction bases outside the gene matches: 12. This CDR3 region has 15 residues. The CDR3 region is CASSPRDRIMDIQYF. The CDR3, as DNA: TGTGCCAGCAGCCCCCGGGACAGAATTATGGACATTCAGTACTTC.

The chain recombines TRBV7-9 with TRBJ2-2; the D gene is possibly TRBD1 (5 bases). From germline, CDR1 is SEHNR and CDR2 FQNEAQ (reference sequence). Between the trimmed V and J ends, which lost 6 bases and 1 base, there was a span of 9 bases. The CDR3 is 14 amino acids. Written as DNA, the CDR3 is TGTGCCAGCAGTCGTGACAGGAACACCGGGGAGCTGTTTTTT. Translating it yields CASSRDRNTGELFF.

The V and J genes are TRBV9 and TRBJ2-7, with a weak D call TRBD1 (5 bases). The germline V gene has CDR1 SGDLS and CDR2 YYNGEE. This CDR3 region has 11 residues. V gave up 3 bases and J gave up 7 bases, with 8 bases separating them. This CDR3 reads CASSDTGEQYF. The CDR3 DNA sequence: TGTGCCAGCAGCGACACAGGAGAGCAGTACTTC.

This chain uses TRBV28 with TRBJ2-6; no clear D. Germline values: CDR1 MDHEN, CDR2 SYDVKM. The germline V and J ends were trimmed by 1 base and 0 bases, with 10 bases remaining between them. CDR3 length: 17 residues. The chain's CDR3 is CASSLYPWPSGANVLTF. The CDR3 DNA follows: TGTGCCAGCAGTTTATACCCTTGGCCCTCTGGGGCCAACGTCCTGACTTTC.

This rearrangement joins TRBV6-6 to TRBJ2-6; 7 nucleotides match TRBD1. Germline assignment: CDR1 MNHNY and CDR2 SVGAGI (reference sequence). The J segment lost 2 bases and the V segment lost 4 bases, leaving 5 bases of the junction unmatched. The CDR3 consists of 16 residues. CDR3 sequence: CASSLGGITGANVLTF. As DNA, the CDR3 is TGTGCCAGCAGTTTAGGGGGCATAACTGGGGCCAACGTCCTGACTTTC.

CDR3 amino acids: CASSSTTEFRDQPQHF. The CDR3 DNA follows: TGTGCCAGCAGTTCCACGACAGAATTCAGGGATCAGCCCCAGCATTTT. This chain uses TRBV6-5 with TRBJ1-5; TRBD1 is a possible D gene (5 bases). Germline CDR1 reads MNHEY; CDR2 reads SVGAGI. The CDR3 length is 16 residues. The V and J ends lost 4 bases and 5 bases respectively, with 18 bases between them.

The chain carries TRBV19 and TRBJ2-7; tentatively, D is TRBD2 (6 bases). The CDR3 has 14 amino acids. Germline loops: CDR1 LNHDA, CDR2 SQIVND (reference sequence). Trimming pared 5 bases from V and 5 bases from J, leaving 16 bases between. The CDR3 sequence: CASSAGTGSHEQYF. CDR3 sequence (DNA): TGTGCCAGTAGTGCGGGAACCGGGTCGCACGAGCAGTACTTC. Full variable domain (outside the CDR3, taken from reference TRBV19 and TRBJ2-7): DGGITQSPKYLFRKEGQNVTLSCEQNLNHDAMYWYRQDPGQGLRLIYYSQIVNDFQKGDIAEGYSVSREKKESFPLTVTSAQKNPTAFYLCASSAGTGSHEQYFGPGTRLTVT.